The 23 T cell receptor beta chains listed next were all sequenced from one sample in a study of blood T cell repertoires in COVID-19. TCRdb's table, derived via immunoSEQ multiplex PCR, lists solely in-frame clones and lacks some. The table lists about 87,000 clones, approximately 71% of them singletons. The sample consisted of peripheral blood. The receptors were gathered from a woman aged 45-59 years with acute or convalescent COVID-19.

This clone was recorded once. The rearrangement links TRBV7-2 to TRBJ2-1; the D gene is possibly TRBD2 (6 bases). Germline V gene data show CDR1 as SGHTA and CDR2 as FQGNSA. The V gene lost 5 bases and the J gene lost 1 base, with 12 bases spanning the gap. The CDR3 contains 15 residues. CDR3 sequence reads: CASSMLANSYNEQFF. CDR3 bases: TGTGCCAGCAGCATGCTAGCGAATTCCTACAATGAGCAGTTCTTC.

CDR3 region: CASSPGRGDGYTF. DNA for the CDR3: TGTGCCAGCTCACCAGGCAGGGGGGATGGCTACACCTTC. This sequence joins TRBV18 and TRBJ1-2; 7 nucleotides align to TRBD1. The germline gives CDR1 KGHSH, CDR2 LQKENI. This CDR3 has 13 amino acids. The V gene end was trimmed by 2 bases and the J gene end by 6 bases; junction bases not matched to a gene: 3.

The V and J genes are TRBV27 and TRBJ2-7, with TRBD1 matching over 7 bases. The CDR3 covers 14 residues. The V gene's germline CDR1 is MNHEY and CDR2 SMNVEV (reference sequence). Trimming took 6 bases from V and 3 from J; bases not matched to a gene: 8. The CDR3, as DNA: TGTGCCAGCAGGCCAGGACAGGCAAACTACGAGCAGTACTTC. Translating gives CASRPGQANYEQYF.

The count of this clone is one. The chain has TRBV6-5 and TRBJ2-2; TRBD2 might be the D (5 bases). The V gene's germline CDR1 is MNHEY and CDR2 SVGAGI. There are 16 residues in the CDR3. Trimming removed 0 bases from V and 3 bases from J, with 11 bases in between. The CDR3 spells CASSYSWTSHTGELFF. The CDR3 DNA reads as TGTGCCAGCAGTTACTCGTGGACTTCCCACACCGGGGAGCTGTTTTTT.

This clone was seen more than once but under ten times. This sequence joins TRBV12-3 or TRBV12-4 and TRBJ2-1; a possible D gene is TRBD2 (5 bases). V shed 2 bases and J shed 7 bases, with 6 bases lying between them. This CDR3 comprises 12 residues. Here the CDR3 DNA reads TGTGCCAGCAGTTTAACTAGGAATGAGCAGTTCTTC. Residues: CASSLTRNEQFF.

The chain has TRBV3-1 (or the pseudogene TRBV3-2) and TRBJ2-3; 8 bases map to TRBD1. The ends lost 1 base at V and 6 bases at J; junction bases unmatched: 6. The CDR3 spans 15 residues. Germline values: CDR1 LGHDT, CDR2 YNNKEL (reference sequence). The CDR3 nucleotides read TGTGCCAGCAGCCAAGTAGCAGGGGGCGCGGATACGCAGTATTTT. This codes for CASSQVAGGADTQYF.

This clone was found a few times. The chain links TRBV7-8 to TRBJ1-2; the D is unclear. Trimming removed 5 bases from V and 4 bases from J, with 17 bases in between. The germline CDR1 and CDR2 sequences are SGHVS and FQNEAQ. The CDR3 contains 15 residues. CDR3 nucleotide sequence: TGTGCCAGCAGCCTCGGGCGGCGGGAAGGCTATGGCTACACCTTC. Translated: CASSLGRREGYGYTF.

The chain couples TRBV7-8 to TRBJ2-1; tentative D call: TRBD1 (5 bases). Per the germline V gene, CDR1 is SGHVS and CDR2 is FQNEAQ. There are 13 residues in the CDR3. V was clipped by 1 base and J by 10 bases, with 11 bases between them. CDR3 nucleotide sequence: TGTGCCAGCAGCTTAGGGGGCTGGGGAGAGCAGTTCTTC. Translated, it gives CASSLGGWGEQFF.

This clone was found once. The V gene is TRBV27, the J gene TRBJ2-1, with unresolved D. V lost 5 bases and J lost 0, with 11 bases in between. CDR1 is MNHEY and CDR2 is SMNVEV in the germline V gene (reference sequence). The CDR3 has 15 residues. The CDR3 is CASSVRITSYNEQFF. The CDR3 nucleotides are TGTGCCAGCAGTGTCAGGATAACCTCCTACAATGAGCAGTTCTTC.

V is TRBV5-1 and J is TRBJ1-1, with TRBD1 as a possible D gene (5 bases). From germline, CDR1 is SGHRS and CDR2 YFSETQ. The CDR3 loop spans 13 amino acids. V lost 5 bases and J lost 3, with 11 bases in between. The DNA of the CDR3 is TGCGCCAGCAGGTTTGACAGCCACACTGAAGCTTTCTTT. It encodes CASRFDSHTEAFF.

The V call is TRBV4-2, the J call TRBJ1-6; D gene unclear. V dropped 0 bases and J dropped 14 bases, with 17 bases sitting between them. This CDR3 is built from 15 residues. The germline CDR1 and CDR2 sequences are LGHNA and YNFKEQ. In nucleotides, the CDR3 is TGTGCCAGCAGCCAAGAGGCGGGGAGTGTTGGGACCCTCCACTTT. Its translation is CASSQEAGSVGTLHF.

In its sample, this clone was seen a few times. The V and J genes are TRBV5-1 and TRBJ2-7; tentatively, D is TRBD1 (7 bases). Germline CDR1 SGHRS, CDR2 YFSETQ. Trimming removed 4 bases from V and 9 bases from J, with 20 bases in between. The CDR3 consists of 14 residues. The CDR3 bases are TGCGCCAGCAGCCAAACCCAGTCAGGGGGAGGGCAGTACTTC. It encodes CASSQTQSGGGQYF.

The chain joins TRBV6-5 to TRBJ1-1; 9 bases fit TRBD1. CDR3 size: 16 residues. Germline-derived CDR1 and CDR2 are MNHEY and SVGAGI. The junction had 9 bases not matched to a gene; V was cut back by 4 bases and J by 3 bases. The CDR3 spells CASSSSTGGGHTEAFF. CDR3 DNA sequence: TGTGCCAGCAGTTCCTCAACAGGGGGCGGTCACACTGAAGCTTTCTTT.

This clone was counted a single time. The rearrangement uses TRBV7-8 and TRBJ1-5, with D unclear. The length of the CDR3 is 17 residues. CDR1 SGHVS and CDR2 FQNEAQ come from the germline V gene. The V and J ends lost 5 bases and 0 bases respectively, with 17 bases between them. The CDR3 nucleotides are TGTGCCAGCAGCCCCAAGTGGGGAGTTTATAGCAATCAGCCCCAGCATTTT. It encodes CASSPKWGVYSNQPQHF.

The chain employs TRBV28 and TRBJ1-2; the D is unclear. Germline lookup yields CDR1 MDHEN and CDR2 SYDVKM. Trimming took 4 bases from V and 3 from J, leaving 9 bases between them. The CDR3 runs 13 residues. CDR3 protein: CASSSTTYYGYTF. In DNA, the CDR3 is TGTGCCAGCAGTTCAACCACTTACTATGGCTACACCTTC.

The chain couples TRBV25-1 to TRBJ1-1; 8 bases align to TRBD1. Germline V gene lookup returns CDR1 MGHDK and CDR2 SYGVNS. CDR3 length: 13 residues. V lost 3 bases, J lost 4 bases, and 1 base stayed unmatched. This chain's CDR3 is CASSDRGLTEAFF. In nucleotides, the CDR3 is TGTGCCAGCAGTGACAGGGGGCTCACTGAAGCTTTCTTT. Full variable domain (remainder filled in from reference TRBV25-1 and TRBJ1-1): EADIYQTPRYLVIGTGKKITLECSQTMGHDKMYWYQQDPGMELHLIHYSYGVNSTEKGDLSSESTVSRIRTEHFPLTLESARPSHTSQYLCASSDRGLTEAFFGQGTRLTVV.

The rearrangement uses TRBV7-2 and TRBJ2-5; tentative D call: TRBD1 (5 bases). The germline V gene has CDR1 SGHTA and CDR2 FQGNSA. CDR3 length: 14 amino acids. Trimming took 3 bases from V and 4 from J, leaving 12 bases between them. The CDR3 DNA reads as TGTGCCAGCAGCTTGGTGGCAGGGCGAGAGACCCAGTACTTC. It translates to CASSLVAGRETQYF. The full variable domain, rest sourced from reference TRBV7-2 and TRBJ2-5, is GAGVSQSPSNKVTEKGKDVELRCDPISGHTALYWYRQSLGQGLEFLIYFQGNSAPDKSGLPSDRFSAERTGGSVSTLTIQRTQQEDSAVYLCASSLVAGRETQYFGPGTRLLVL.

This clone was counted between two and nine times. This chain links TRBV7-2 with TRBJ2-3; 11 nucleotides line up with TRBD2. The CDR3 runs 15 residues. Trimming removed 3 bases from V and 6 bases from J; junction bases left unmatched: 5. From germline, CDR1 is SGHTA and CDR2 FQGNSA. CDR3 amino acids: CASSFASGGWDTQYF. CDR3 sequence (DNA): TGTGCCAGCAGCTTTGCTAGCGGGGGGTGGGATACGCAGTATTTT.

This chain uses TRBV27 with TRBJ1-1; 9 bases line up with TRBD1. Trimming removed 5 bases from V and 6 bases from J; junction bases left unmatched: 10. Germline V gene sequence: CDR1 MNHEY, CDR2 SMNVEV (reference sequence). This CDR3 region has 15 residues. CDR3 DNA sequence: TGTGCCAGCAGTCCGCCCGGGACAGGGCTTCCTGAAGCTTTCTTT. Encoded protein: CASSPPGTGLPEAFF.

This chain connects TRBV4-3 to TRBJ2-5; D gene unclear. V was trimmed by 1 base and J by 5 bases, leaving 11 bases between them. Per germline, CDR1 LGHNA and CDR2 YSLEER. The CDR3 covers 14 residues. The CDR3 reads CASSQGFAQETQYF. CDR3 DNA sequence: TGCGCCAGCAGCCAAGGGTTTGCCCAGGAGACCCAGTACTTC.

The chain is built from TRBV3-1 (or the pseudogene TRBV3-2) and TRBJ1-1; TRBD1 matches 8 bases. The junction had 2 bases not matched to a gene; V was cut back by 3 bases and J by 5 bases. This CDR3 has 13 residues. The germline V gene has CDR1 LGHDT and CDR2 YNNKEL (reference sequence). CDR3 sequence (DNA): TGTGCCAGCAGCCACAGGGGGCATACTGAAGCTTTCTTT. Protein product: CASSHRGHTEAFF.

This clone has only a few counts. The J gene is TRBJ1-1, the V gene TRBV4-3; D possibly corresponds to TRBD1 (6 bases). This CDR3 has 14 amino acids. Trimming took off 4 bases at V and 6 bases at J, with 15 bases between the two ends. Per the germline V gene, CDR1 is LGHNA and CDR2 is YSLEER. The CDR3 DNA reads TGCGCCAGCAGCCGGGGGCTACAGCACTCTGAAGCTTTCTTT. It specifies CASSRGLQHSEAFF.

This clone was picked up a small number of times. This chain uses TRBV19 with TRBJ1-1, with 8 bases matching TRBD1. Trimming took 1 base from V and 3 from J; bases not matched to a gene: 10. This CDR3 region has 17 residues. The V gene's germline CDR1 is LNHDA and CDR2 SQIVND (reference sequence). The CDR3 nucleotides read TGTGCCAGTAGTATAGTCCGCAGGGGGCAAAAGGACACTGAAGCTTTCTTT. Encoded protein: CASSIVRRGQKDTEAFF.